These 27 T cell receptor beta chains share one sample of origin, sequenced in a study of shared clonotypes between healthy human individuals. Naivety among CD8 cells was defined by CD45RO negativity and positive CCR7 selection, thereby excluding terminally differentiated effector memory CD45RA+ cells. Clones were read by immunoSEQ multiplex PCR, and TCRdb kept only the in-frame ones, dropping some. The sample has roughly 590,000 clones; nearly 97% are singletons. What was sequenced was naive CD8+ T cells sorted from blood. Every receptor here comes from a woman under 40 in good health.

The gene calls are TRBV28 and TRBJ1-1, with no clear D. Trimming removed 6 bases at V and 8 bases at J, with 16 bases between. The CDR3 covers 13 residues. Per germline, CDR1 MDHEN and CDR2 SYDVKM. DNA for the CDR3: TGTGCCAGCAGACCCCCCACCACGGAAGAAGCTTTCTTT. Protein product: CASRPPTTEEAFF.

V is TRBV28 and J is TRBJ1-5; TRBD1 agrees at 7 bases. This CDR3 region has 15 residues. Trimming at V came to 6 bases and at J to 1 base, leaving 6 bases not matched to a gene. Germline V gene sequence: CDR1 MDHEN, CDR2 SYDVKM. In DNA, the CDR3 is TGTGCCAGCAGGCCGTCAGGGGGGAGCAATCAGCCCCAGCATTTT. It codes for CASRPSGGSNQPQHF.

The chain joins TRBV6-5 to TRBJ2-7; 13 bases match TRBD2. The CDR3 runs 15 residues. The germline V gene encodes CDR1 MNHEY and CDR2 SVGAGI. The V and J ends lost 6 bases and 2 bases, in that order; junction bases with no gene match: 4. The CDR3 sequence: CASSPGLAGAYEQYF. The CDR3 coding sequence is TGTGCCAGCAGCCCCGGACTAGCGGGAGCCTACGAGCAGTACTTC.

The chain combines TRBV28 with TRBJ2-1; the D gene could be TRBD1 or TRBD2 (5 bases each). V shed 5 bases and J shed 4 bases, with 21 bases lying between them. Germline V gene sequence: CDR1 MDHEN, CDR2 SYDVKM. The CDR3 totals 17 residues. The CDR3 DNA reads TGTGCCAGCAGTCATGGGACGACGGACGGTCTGTACAATGAGCAGTTCTTC. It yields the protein CASSHGTTDGLYNEQFF.

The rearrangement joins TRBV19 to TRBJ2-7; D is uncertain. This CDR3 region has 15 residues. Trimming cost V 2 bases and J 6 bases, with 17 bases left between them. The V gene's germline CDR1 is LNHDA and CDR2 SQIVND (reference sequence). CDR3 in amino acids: CASSINSPSPSEQYF. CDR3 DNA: TGTGCCAGTAGTATAAATAGCCCAAGCCCATCCGAGCAGTACTTC.

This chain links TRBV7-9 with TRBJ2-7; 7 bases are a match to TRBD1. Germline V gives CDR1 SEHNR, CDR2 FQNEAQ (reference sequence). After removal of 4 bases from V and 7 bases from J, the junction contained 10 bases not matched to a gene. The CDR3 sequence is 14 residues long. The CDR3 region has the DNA TGTGCCAGCAGCTACACAGGGGCTCGATTGGAGCAGTACTTC. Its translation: CASSYTGARLEQYF.

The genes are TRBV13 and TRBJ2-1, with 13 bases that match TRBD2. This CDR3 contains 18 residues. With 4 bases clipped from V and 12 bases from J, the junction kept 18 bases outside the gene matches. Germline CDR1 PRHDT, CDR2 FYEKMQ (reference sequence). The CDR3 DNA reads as TGTGCCAGCAGCTCCTACAGGGGAAGGGGACTAGCGGGGAGAAGGCAGTTCTTC. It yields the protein CASSSYRGRGLAGRRQFF. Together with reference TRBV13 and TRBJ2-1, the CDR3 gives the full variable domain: AAGVIQSPRHLIKEKRETATLKCYPIPRHDTVYWYQQGPGQDPQFLISFYEKMQSDKGSIPDRFSAQQFSDYHSELNMSSLELGDSALYFCASSSYRGRGLAGRRQFFGPGTRLTVL.

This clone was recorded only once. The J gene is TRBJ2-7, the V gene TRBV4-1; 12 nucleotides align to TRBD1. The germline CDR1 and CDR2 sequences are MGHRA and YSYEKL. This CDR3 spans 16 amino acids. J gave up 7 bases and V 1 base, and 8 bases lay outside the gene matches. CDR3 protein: CASSQVKGTGGHEQYF. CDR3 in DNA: TGCGCCAGCAGCCAAGTTAAAGGGACAGGGGGCCATGAGCAGTACTTC.

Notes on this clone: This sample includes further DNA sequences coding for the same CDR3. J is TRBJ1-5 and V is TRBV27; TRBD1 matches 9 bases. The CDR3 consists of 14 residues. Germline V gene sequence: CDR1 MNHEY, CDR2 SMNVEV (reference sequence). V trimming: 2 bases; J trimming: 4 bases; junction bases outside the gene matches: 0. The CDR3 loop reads CASSLGQGNQPQHF. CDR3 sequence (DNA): TGTGCCAGCAGTTTAGGACAGGGGAATCAGCCCCAGCATTTT.

This CDR3 reads CASSPPTVMISYEQYF. CDR3 DNA sequence: TGTGCCAGCAGTCCCCCGACAGTGATGATCTCCTACGAGCAGTACTTC. This chain links TRBV28 with TRBJ2-7, with D perhaps TRBD1 (5 bases). The CDR3 has 16 residues. From germline, CDR1 is MDHEN and CDR2 SYDVKM. The V end lost 5 bases, the J end lost 0 bases, and 17 bases lay between the germline ends.

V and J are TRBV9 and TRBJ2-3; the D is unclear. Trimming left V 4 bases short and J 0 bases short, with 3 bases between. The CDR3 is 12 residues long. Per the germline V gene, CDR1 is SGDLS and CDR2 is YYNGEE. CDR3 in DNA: TGTGCCAGCAGCCTCAGCACAGATACGCAGTATTTT. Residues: CASSLSTDTQYF. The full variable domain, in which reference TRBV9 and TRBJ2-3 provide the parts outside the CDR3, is DSGVTQTPKHLITATGQRVTLRCSPRSGDLSVYWYQQSLDQGLQFLIQYYNGEERAKGNILERFSAQQFPDLHSELNLSSLELGDSALYFCASSLSTDTQYFGPGTRLTVL.

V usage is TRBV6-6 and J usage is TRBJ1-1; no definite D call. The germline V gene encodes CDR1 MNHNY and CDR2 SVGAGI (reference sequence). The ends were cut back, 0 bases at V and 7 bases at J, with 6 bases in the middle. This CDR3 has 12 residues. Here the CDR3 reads CASSYSGNEAFF. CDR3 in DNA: TGTGCCAGCAGTTACTCAGGGAATGAAGCTTTCTTT.

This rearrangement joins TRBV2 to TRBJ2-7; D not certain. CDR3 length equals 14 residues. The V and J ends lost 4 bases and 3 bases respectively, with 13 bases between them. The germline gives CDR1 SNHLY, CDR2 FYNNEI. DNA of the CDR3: TGTGCCAGCAGTGTGGCCAATGCGAACTACGAGCAGTACTTC. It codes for CASSVANANYEQYF.

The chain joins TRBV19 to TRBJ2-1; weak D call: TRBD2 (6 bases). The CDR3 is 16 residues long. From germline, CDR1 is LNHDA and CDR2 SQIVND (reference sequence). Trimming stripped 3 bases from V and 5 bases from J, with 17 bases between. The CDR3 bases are TGTGCCAGTAGTATTTGGGAGGCAGCATCCGACAATGAGCAGTTCTTC. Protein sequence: CASSIWEAASDNEQFF.

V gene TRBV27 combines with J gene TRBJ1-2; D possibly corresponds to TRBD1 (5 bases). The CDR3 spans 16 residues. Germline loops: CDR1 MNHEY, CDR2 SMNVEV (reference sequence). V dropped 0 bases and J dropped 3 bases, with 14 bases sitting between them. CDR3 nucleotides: TGTGCCAGCAGTTTATCCGGACACCGCCTAGACTATGGCTACACCTTC. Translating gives CASSLSGHRLDYGYTF.

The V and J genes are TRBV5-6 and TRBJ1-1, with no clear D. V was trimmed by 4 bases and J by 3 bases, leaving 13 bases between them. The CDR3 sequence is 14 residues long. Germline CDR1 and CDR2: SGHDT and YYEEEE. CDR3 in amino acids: CASSPGQSHTEAFF. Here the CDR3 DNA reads TGTGCCAGCAGCCCTGGGCAGTCTCACACTGAAGCTTTCTTT.

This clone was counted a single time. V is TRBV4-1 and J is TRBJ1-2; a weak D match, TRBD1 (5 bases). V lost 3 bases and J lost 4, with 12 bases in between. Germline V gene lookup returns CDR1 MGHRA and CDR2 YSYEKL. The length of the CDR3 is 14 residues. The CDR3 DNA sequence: TGCGCCAGCAGCCAGGACCGGGGGGGCTATGGCTACACCTTC. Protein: CASSQDRGGYGYTF.

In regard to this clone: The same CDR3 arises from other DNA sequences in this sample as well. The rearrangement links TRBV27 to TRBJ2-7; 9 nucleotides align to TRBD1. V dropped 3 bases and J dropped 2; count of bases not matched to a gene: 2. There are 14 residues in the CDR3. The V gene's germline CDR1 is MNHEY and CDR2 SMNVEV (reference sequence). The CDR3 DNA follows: TGTGCCAGCAGTTTTGGGACAGGGACCTACGAGCAGTACTTC. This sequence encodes CASSFGTGTYEQYF.

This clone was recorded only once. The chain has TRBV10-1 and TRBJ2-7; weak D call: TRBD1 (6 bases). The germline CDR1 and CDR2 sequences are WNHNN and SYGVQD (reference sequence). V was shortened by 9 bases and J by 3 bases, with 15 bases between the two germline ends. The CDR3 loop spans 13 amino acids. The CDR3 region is CASGDNVIYEQYF. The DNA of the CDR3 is TGCGCCAGTGGGGACAACGTTATCTACGAGCAGTACTTC.

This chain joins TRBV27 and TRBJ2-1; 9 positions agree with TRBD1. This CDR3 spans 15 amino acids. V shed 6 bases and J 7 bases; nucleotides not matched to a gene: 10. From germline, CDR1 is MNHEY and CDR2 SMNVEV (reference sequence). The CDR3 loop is CASRPGTGTRNEQFF. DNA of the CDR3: TGTGCCAGCAGACCGGGGACAGGGACGAGGAATGAGCAGTTCTTC.

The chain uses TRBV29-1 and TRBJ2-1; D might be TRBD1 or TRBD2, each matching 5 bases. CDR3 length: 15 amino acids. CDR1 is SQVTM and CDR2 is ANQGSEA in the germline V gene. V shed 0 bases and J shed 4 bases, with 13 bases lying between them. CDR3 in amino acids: CSVEDGGTSYNEQFF. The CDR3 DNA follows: TGCAGCGTTGAAGATGGGGGAACTAGTTACAATGAGCAGTTCTTC.

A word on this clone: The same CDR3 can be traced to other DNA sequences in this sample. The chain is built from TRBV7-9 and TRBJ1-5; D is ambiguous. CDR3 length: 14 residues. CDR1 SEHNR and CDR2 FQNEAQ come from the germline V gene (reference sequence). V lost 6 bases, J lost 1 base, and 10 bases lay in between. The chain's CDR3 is CASSKGGSNQPQHF. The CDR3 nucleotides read TGTGCCAGCAGTAAGGGAGGGAGCAATCAGCCCCAGCATTTT.

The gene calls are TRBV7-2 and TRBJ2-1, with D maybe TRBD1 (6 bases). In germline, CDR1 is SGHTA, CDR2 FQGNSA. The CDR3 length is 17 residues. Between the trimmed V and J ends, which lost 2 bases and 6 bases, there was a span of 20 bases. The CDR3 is CASSLYQGPKLGNEQFF. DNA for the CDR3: TGTGCCAGCAGCTTATACCAGGGGCCGAAATTGGGCAATGAGCAGTTCTTC.

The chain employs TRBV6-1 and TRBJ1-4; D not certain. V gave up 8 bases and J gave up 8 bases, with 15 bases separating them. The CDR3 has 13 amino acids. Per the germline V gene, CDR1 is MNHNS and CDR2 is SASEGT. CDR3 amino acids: CASVKRGEEKLFF. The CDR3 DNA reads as TGTGCCAGCGTAAAGCGGGGAGAAGAAAAACTGTTTTTT.

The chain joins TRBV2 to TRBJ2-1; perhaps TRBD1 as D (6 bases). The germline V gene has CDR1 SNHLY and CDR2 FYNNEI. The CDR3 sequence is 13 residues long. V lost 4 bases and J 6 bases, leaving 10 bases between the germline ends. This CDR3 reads CASSVQGANEQFF. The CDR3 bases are TGTGCCAGCAGTGTACAGGGTGCCAATGAGCAGTTCTTC.

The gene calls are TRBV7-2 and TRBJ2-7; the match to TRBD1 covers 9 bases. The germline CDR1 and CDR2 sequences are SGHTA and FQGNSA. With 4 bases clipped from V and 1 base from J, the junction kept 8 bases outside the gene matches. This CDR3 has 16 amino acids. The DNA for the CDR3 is TGTGCCAGCAGCTGGGTACCGGGACAGGGTTCCTACGAGCAGTACTTC. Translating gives CASSWVPGQGSYEQYF.

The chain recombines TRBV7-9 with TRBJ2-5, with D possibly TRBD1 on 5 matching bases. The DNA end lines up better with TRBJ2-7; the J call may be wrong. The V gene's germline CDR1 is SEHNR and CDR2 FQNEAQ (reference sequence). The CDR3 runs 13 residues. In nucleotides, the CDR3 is TGTGCCAGCAGGACAACACTACAGGACGAGCAGTACTTC. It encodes CASRTTLQDEQYF.